The 23 T cell receptor beta chains below were found in one sample sequenced in a study of vaccination and CD4 T cells after COVID-19. Indicated treatment: approximately 9-day PBMC culture with coronavirus spike peptide pools or control peptides (ViraFEST assay). Their cognate antigens are unknown. With the Oncomine TCR Beta short-read assay, DNA from cultured CD4+ T cells was sequenced. In TCRdb, the PCR reads were re-called with MiXCR into one record per CDR3 protein. The table includes 9,500 to 13,000 distinct CDR3 sequences, approximately 28% detected once. The sample was CD4+ T cells from blood, cultured in vitro, taken after SARS-CoV-2 vaccination. The receptor source for this set is a human donor who had recovered from COVID-19.

The chain couples TRBV30 to TRBJ1-6; TRBD1 is a possible D gene (5 bases). The CDR3 runs to 13 residues. CDR1 is GTSNPN, CDR2 SVGIG, per germline (reference sequence). Deletions cut 5 bases from V and 7 bases from J, with 12 bases between. CDR3 nucleotide sequence: TGTGCCTGGGGGGCTAGCCCGAATTCACCCCTCCACTTT. This encodes CAWGASPNSPLHF. The full variable domain, in which reference TRBV30 and TRBJ1-6 provide the parts outside the CDR3, is SQTIHQWPATLVQPVGSPLSLECTVEGTSNPNLYWYRQAAGRGLQLLFYSVGIGQISSEVPQNLSASRPQDRQFILSSKKLLLSDSGFYLCAWGASPNSPLHFGNGTRLTVT.

The chain is built from TRBV4-2 and TRBJ2-2; D unclear. The CDR3 runs 21 residues. Germline V lookup: CDR1 LGHNA, CDR2 YNFKEQ. With 1 base removed from V and 2 bases from J, the gap between germline ends came to 26 bases. The CDR3 coding sequence is TGTGCCAGCAGCCAAGGTCTCGGGTATGGCGGAAAGGGATATAACACCGGGGAGCTGTTTTTT. This codes for CASSQGLGYGGKGYNTGELFF.

This sequence joins TRBV6-5 and TRBJ2-1; D is perhaps TRBD1 or TRBD2 (5 bases each). The CDR3 loop spans 15 amino acids. V was shortened by 4 bases and J by 5 bases, with 15 bases between the two germline ends. The V gene's germline CDR1 is MNHEY and CDR2 SVGAGI. The CDR3 DNA is TGTGCCAGCAGTTCCCTGGGGGTACAGAACAATGAGCAGTTCTTC. Its protein product is CASSSLGVQNNEQFF.

By share, this clonotype counts as medium-sized. V is TRBV7-9 and J is TRBJ2-7; 11 bases align to TRBD2. V was pared by 5 bases and J by 3 bases, with 6 bases of the junction left unmatched. Germline loops: CDR1 SEHNR, CDR2 FQNEAQ (reference sequence). This CDR3 contains 15 residues. CDR3 residues: CASSHPGLADYEQYF. Written as DNA, the CDR3 is TGTGCCAGCAGCCATCCGGGACTAGCGGACTACGAGCAGTACTTC.

This clonotype was seen more than once but under ten times. The rearrangement uses TRBV27 and TRBJ1-5; tentatively, D is TRBD1 (5 bases). CDR1 is MNHEY and CDR2 is SMNVEV in the germline V gene (reference sequence). V lost 3 bases and J 5 bases, leaving 11 bases between the germline ends. The CDR3 spans 14 residues. CDR3 sequence: CASSFGTLDQPQHF. The DNA for the CDR3 is TGTGCCAGCAGTTTTGGGACCCTTGATCAGCCCCAGCATTTT.

V usage is TRBV19 and J usage is TRBJ1-1; 9 bases fit TRBD1. Germline trimming cut 6 bases from V and 3 bases from J; bases unmatched to any gene: 2. CDR1 LNHDA and CDR2 SQIVND come from the germline V gene (reference sequence). The CDR3 sequence is 13 residues long. As DNA, the CDR3 is TGTGCCAGTAGGACAGGGGGATACACTGAAGCTTTCTTT. Translating gives CASRTGGYTEAFF.

The chain recombines TRBV20-1 with TRBJ2-7, with 14 bases lining up with TRBD2. This CDR3 is 17 amino acids long. V dropped 1 base and J dropped 5; count of bases not matched to a gene: 10. Germline loops: CDR1 DFQATT, CDR2 SNEGSKA (reference sequence). CDR3 sequence (DNA): TGCAGTGCTAGAGGCGGGACTAGCGGGAGCTTTACCAACGAGCAGTACTTC. It is translated as CSARGGTSGSFTNEQYF.

The gene calls are TRBV28 and TRBJ1-1; D possibly corresponds to TRBD1 (5 bases). This CDR3 comprises 13 residues. CDR1 is MDHEN, CDR2 SYDVKM, per germline. V lost 11 bases and J lost 0, with 13 bases in between. Written as DNA, the CDR3 is TGTGCCTACCGCCAGGGAATGAACACTGAAGCTTTCTTT. It codes for CAYRQGMNTEAFF.

This rearrangement joins TRBV12-5 to TRBJ2-1; D gene unclear. V was cut by 1 base and J by 12 bases, with 7 bases left in between. The CDR3 has 11 residues. The germline V gene encodes CDR1 LGHNT and CDR2 FRNRAP. The CDR3 DNA reads TGTGCTAGTGGTTTGGACAGAGGGCAGTTCTTC. It encodes CASGLDRGQFF.

This clonotype was detected only once. The chain joins TRBV11-2 to TRBJ1-2; maybe TRBD1 (5 bases). The CDR3 extends over 16 amino acids. V was pared by 4 bases and J by 4 bases, with 19 bases between. Germline V gene sequence: CDR1 SGHAT, CDR2 FQNNGV. CDR3 DNA sequence: TGTGCCAGCAGCTCACACAAAACCGGGACGATCTATGGCTACACCTTC. Translating gives CASSSHKTGTIYGYTF.

The chain couples TRBV10-3 to TRBJ2-3; D may be TRBD2 (5 bases). Per the germline V gene, CDR1 is ENHRY and CDR2 is SYGVKD. CDR3 length: 13 amino acids. Trimming took 0 bases from V and 6 from J, leaving 7 bases between them. CDR3 DNA: TGTGCCATCAGTGAGTCGACGGGGGATACGCAGTATTTT. It specifies CAISESTGDTQYF.

There are a few counts of this clonotype. This chain joins TRBV5-8 and TRBJ2-1; D possibly uses TRBD1 or TRBD2 (5 bases each). From germline, CDR1 is SGHTS and CDR2 YDEGEE. This CDR3 has 14 amino acids. V was shortened by 4 bases and J by 7 bases, with 15 bases between the two germline ends. The DNA of the CDR3 is TGTGCCAGCAGCCACACCCGCTGGGGGAATGAGCAGTTCTTC. Its protein is CASSHTRWGNEQFF.

This sequence joins TRBV20-1 and TRBJ2-2, with TRBD2 identical over 9 bases. CDR3 length: 20 amino acids. Germline CDR1 reads DFQATT; CDR2 reads SNEGSKA (reference sequence). Trimming cost V 1 base and J 6 bases; bases outside gene matches: 21. The CDR3 nucleotides read TGCAGTGCTAGAGCCCATGTAACGCGGGAGGGCCTTATTACTCCCGGGGAGCTGTTTTTT. It codes for CSARAHVTREGLITPGELFF.

The chain has TRBV28 and TRBJ1-5, with D perhaps TRBD1 (6 bases). Per the germline V gene, CDR1 is MDHEN and CDR2 is SYDVKM. V was clipped by 5 bases and J by 8 bases, with 19 bases between them. The CDR3 covers 15 residues. CDR3 sequence reads: CASSGSGALEEPQHF. The CDR3 bases are TGTGCCAGCAGTGGGTCGGGGGCCCTGGAGGAGCCCCAGCATTTT.

The chain carries TRBV7-9 and TRBJ2-7, with D possibly being TRBD2 (5 bases). CDR3 length equals 15 residues. The germline V gene has CDR1 SEHNR and CDR2 FQNEAQ (reference sequence). Between the trimmed V and J ends, which lost 1 base and 5 bases, there was a span of 15 bases. The CDR3 spells CASSLVGLLANEQYF. The CDR3 DNA follows: TGTGCCAGCAGCTTAGTCGGGCTATTAGCGAACGAGCAGTACTTC.

This clonotype is medium-sized. The gene calls are TRBV20-1 and TRBJ2-7; D gene ambiguous. CDR1 DFQATT and CDR2 SNEGSKA come from the germline V gene (reference sequence). This CDR3 is 12 amino acids long. V dropped 0 bases and J dropped 1 base, with 4 bases sitting between them. This CDR3 is CSAREGSYEQYF. The CDR3 nucleotides are TGCAGTGCTAGAGAGGGGTCCTACGAGCAGTACTTC.

By sample fraction, this clonotype is medium-sized. The CDR3 protein is CASSFTGTNEQFF. As DNA, the CDR3 is TGTGCCAGCAGTTTTACCGGGACGAATGAGCAGTTCTTC. This rearrangement joins TRBV6-2 or TRBV6-3 to TRBJ2-1; the D call may be TRBD1 or TRBD2 (5 bases each). CDR1 is MNHEY, CDR2 SVGEGT, per germline. V lost 4 bases and J 7 bases, leaving 11 bases between the germline ends. The CDR3 totals 13 residues.

The V gene is TRBV7-2, the J gene TRBJ1-6, with a weak D call TRBD1 (5 bases). Between the trimmed V and J ends, which lost 1 base and 9 bases, there was a span of 22 bases. The CDR3 extends over 18 amino acids. Germline V lookup: CDR1 SGHTA, CDR2 FQGNSA. CDR3 in amino acids: CASSLGGGAGPPPSPLHF. In DNA, the CDR3 is TGTGCCAGCAGCTTAGGGGGGGGTGCGGGGCCCCCACCTTCACCCCTCCACTTT.

Only a few counts were recorded for this clonotype. V and J are TRBV6-2 or TRBV6-3 and TRBJ2-1; D is unclear. Germline CDR1 is MNHEY and CDR2 is SVGEGT. V was clipped by 2 bases and J by 9 bases, with 11 bases between them. The CDR3 totals 13 residues. The CDR3 DNA reads TGTGCCAGCAGTTACCTTGATCCCCTTGAGCAGTTCTTC. This gives the protein CASSYLDPLEQFF.

The chain links TRBV30 to TRBJ1-2, with TRBD1 identical over 7 bases. V lost 5 bases to trimming and J lost 8 bases; unmatched junction nucleotides: 14. CDR1 GTSNPN and CDR2 SVGIG come from the germline V gene (reference sequence). The CDR3 has 14 amino acids. The CDR3 DNA reads as TGTGCCTGGGGAAACAGGGGCCGCCTCTGGGGCTACACCTTC. Amino acids: CAWGNRGRLWGYTF.

This clonotype has only a few counts. The chain recombines TRBV7-9 with TRBJ1-2, with TRBD1 identical over 9 bases. Germline assignment: CDR1 SEHNR and CDR2 FQNEAQ (reference sequence). The junction had 10 bases not matched to a gene; V was cut back by 6 bases and J by 8 bases. This CDR3 has 14 residues. As DNA, the CDR3 is TGTGCCAGCAGTCCCTCGGGACAGGGCCAGGGCTACACCTTC. Amino acid sequence: CASSPSGQGQGYTF.

This clonotype was counted between two and nine times. The chain joins TRBV20-1 to TRBJ1-2; weak D call: TRBD1 (5 bases). Germline V CDR1 and CDR2: DFQATT, SNEGSKA (reference sequence). The CDR3 has 14 amino acids. The V end lost 5 bases, the J end lost 0 bases, and 13 bases lay between the germline ends. CDR3 bases: TGCAGTGCTGCCCTTTGGGGCACTAACTATGGCTACACCTTC. Its protein is CSAALWGTNYGYTF.

This clonotype is medium-sized within its sample. V is TRBV6-1 and J is TRBJ2-4; D might be TRBD1 (6 bases). CDR3 length: 13 amino acids. The V end lost 3 bases, the J end lost 11 bases, and 14 bases lay between the germline ends. The germline V gene has CDR1 MNHNS and CDR2 SASEGT. The CDR3 here is CASSEDTGTLQYF. For the CDR3, the DNA is TGTGCCAGCAGTGAGGATACCGGGACACTTCAGTACTTC.